This T cell receptor (beta chain) was documented in a study of T cell responses to AZD1222 COVID-19 vaccine. This CDR3 contains 12 residues. V lost 5 bases to trimming and J lost 8 bases, with 10 bases between them. Looked up from germline, CDR1 is MNHEY and CDR2 is SVGEGT. Study outcomes and limitations: At baseline, just six AZD1222 recipients tested seropositive. After two AZD1222 doses, spike-specific TCR breadth and depth rose versus day 0. Nearly half of spike-specific TCRs reportedly go after variant regions that carry no mutations.

This clone showed up just once. What it binds is unknown. The assay was immunoSEQ multiplex PCR, and TCRdb's table has in-frame clones only and misses some. The table has about 110,000 clones, around nine tenths seen once; the top ten hold 3% to 3.5%. The receptor's source is an adult in good health. Sequenced material: peripheral blood, taken on day 0 of MenACWY control vaccination. V and J are TRBV6-2 or TRBV6-3 and TRBJ1-5; a possible D gene is TRBD1 (5 bases). The CDR3, as DNA: TGTGCCAGCAGTCTCCAGGGAGAGCCCCAGCATTTT. It codes for CASSLQGEPQHF.